This T cell receptor (beta chain) was identified in a study of Ad26.COV2.S vaccination and SARS-CoV-2 variants. As to treatment: roughly 19 received Ad26.COV2.S at low or high dose, single or two shots; 5 received placebo; per-sample allocation not given. On day 63 after the first injection, vaccine and placebo recipients gave samples. Clones were sequenced by immunoSEQ multiplex PCR, and TCRdb holds only the in-frame ones, with some missing. The sample holds 350,000 to 450,000 clones, 83% seen once. From germline, CDR1 is LNHDA and CDR2 SQIVND (reference sequence). V lost 4 bases, J lost 3 bases, and 10 bases lay in between. The CDR3 has 13 amino acids.

The sequence was obtained from a person between 18 and 59 years old who received the Ad26.COV2.S COVID-19 vaccine or a placebo. The sequencing here drew on peripheral blood, taken in a trial of Ad26.COV2.S vaccine versus placebo. The chain carries TRBV19 and TRBJ2-7; D is undetermined. The DNA for the CDR3 is TGTGCCAGTAGTAGAGGACGCCGCTACGAGCAGTACTTC. Encoded protein: CASSRGRRYEQYF.